These 9 T cell receptor beta chains were all obtained from the same sample, sequenced in a study of neoadjuvant nivolumab and ipilimumab in lung cancer. Some clones are missing from TCRdb's copy, which holds only in-frame ones; the method was immunoSEQ multiplex PCR. The repertoire holds around 13,000 clones, with 65% to 75% as singletons. Specimen: peripheral blood, collected after neoadjuvant nivolumab, alone or with ipilimumab, at or shortly before surgery. The receptors were gathered from an adult with non-small cell lung cancer.

This clone appeared once. The chain joins TRBV7-3 to TRBJ2-7; 10 bases align to TRBD1. The CDR3 is 14 residues long. Germline CDR1 and CDR2: SGHTA and FQGTGA. J lost 6 bases, V lost 4 bases, and 6 bases had no gene match. DNA for the CDR3: TGTGCCAGCAGCTCCGGGACAGGGGAGAGCGAGCAGTACTTC. Protein: CASSSGTGESEQYF.

The genes are TRBV6-1 and TRBJ2-7; TRBD1 aligns across 10 bases. Germline assignment: CDR1 MNHNS and CDR2 SASEGT. The CDR3 loop spans 16 amino acids. After removal of 0 bases from V and 3 bases from J, the junction contained 5 bases not matched to a gene. This CDR3 is CASSEARTGGFYEQYF. The CDR3 DNA sequence: TGTGCCAGCAGTGAAGCGAGGACAGGGGGTTTCTACGAGCAGTACTTC.

This chain uses TRBV30 with TRBJ2-1; TRBD2 might be the D (5 bases). Per germline, CDR1 GTSNPN and CDR2 SVGIG (reference sequence). Trimming left V 8 bases short and J 3 bases short, with 14 bases between. The CDR3 is 13 amino acids. In DNA form, the CDR3 reads TGTGCCGGATCCGACGGGGACTACAATGAGCAGTTCTTC. Residues: CAGSDGDYNEQFF.

This chain links TRBV7-2 with TRBJ2-1; D uncertain. The CDR3 extends over 12 amino acids. Between the trimmed V and J ends, which lost 3 bases and 5 bases, there was a span of 5 bases. CDR1 SGHTA and CDR2 FQGNSA come from the germline V gene. CDR3 protein: CASSLRDNEQFF. The CDR3 DNA reads TGTGCCAGCAGCTTGCGAGACAATGAGCAGTTCTTC.

The V call is TRBV5-5, the J call TRBJ1-2; D gene uncertain. Germline V lookup: CDR1 SGHKS, CDR2 YYEKEE (reference sequence). The CDR3 runs to 15 residues. V gave up 3 bases and J gave up 12 bases, with 24 bases separating them. The CDR3 region is CASSSGRIRGQPHTF. CDR3 nucleotides: TGTGCCAGCAGCTCGGGCCGGATTCGAGGTCAACCCCACACCTTC.

A few counts support this clone. The chain recombines TRBV18 with TRBJ2-3, with D hard to call. Germline loops: CDR1 KGHSH, CDR2 LQKENI. The CDR3 extends over 13 amino acids. V dropped 3 bases and J dropped 2 bases, with 6 bases sitting between them. CDR3 sequence: CASSPGLTDTQYF. CDR3 nucleotide sequence: TGTGCCAGCTCACCCGGTCTCACAGATACGCAGTATTTT.

This clone has a handful of counts. The chain is built from TRBV19 and TRBJ1-1; D is unresolved. Trimming stripped 1 base from V and 1 base from J, with 13 bases between. The CDR3 is 16 amino acids. The germline CDR1 and CDR2 sequences are LNHDA and SQIVND (reference sequence). CDR3 sequence: CASSIGRAAWNTEAFF. Written as DNA, the CDR3 is TGTGCCAGTAGTATAGGTAGGGCAGCCTGGAACACTGAAGCTTTCTTT.

This clone is a singleton in its sample. The chain employs TRBV27 and TRBJ2-1; 8 nucleotides match TRBD2. V dropped 5 bases and J dropped 0; count of bases not matched to a gene: 6. The CDR3 sequence is 16 residues long. Germline values: CDR1 MNHEY, CDR2 SMNVEV (reference sequence). DNA for the CDR3: TGTGCCAGCAGTCCCCCCAGCGGGAGCTCCTACAATGAGCAGTTCTTC. Its protein is CASSPPSGSSYNEQFF.

The chain employs TRBV7-9 and TRBJ2-6; no definite D call. The CDR3 covers 15 residues. Germline V gene sequence: CDR1 SEHNR, CDR2 FQNEAQ (reference sequence). V shed 2 bases and J shed 1 base, with 6 bases lying between them. CDR3 amino acids: CASSLWESGANVLTF. The CDR3 DNA reads TGTGCCAGCAGCTTATGGGAATCTGGGGCCAACGTCCTGACTTTC.